Detailed here is one TCR beta chain. The antigen is undetermined. These data come from a study of regulatory T cells. Study findings and constraints: In CD3G-deficient patients, conventional CD4+ T cells were enriched for hydrophobic CDR3 residues at positions 6 and 7.

There are 13 residues in the CDR3. Germline CDR1 is KGHSH and CDR2 is LQKENI. V shed 2 bases and J shed 6 bases, with 8 bases lying between them. The primer mix had 52 TRBV and 13 TRBJ primers. Some clones are missing from TCRdb's copy, which holds only in-frame ones; the method was immunoSEQ multiplex PCR. The repertoire consists of approximately 40,000 clones, with over 75% occurring once and the leading ten covering 2% to 3%. This chain links TRBV18 with TRBJ2-1; D is undetermined. The receptor was isolated from a young adult with CD3G deficiency. Input material: conventional CD4+ T cells sorted from blood. In nucleotides, the CDR3 is TGTGCCAGCTCACCAAGCTTGTTCAATGAGCAGTTCTTC. Amino acids: CASSPSLFNEQFF.